Described below is a single TCR beta chain sequence and its context. What it binds is not known. The PCR ran on 60 Vbeta and 13 Jbeta primers. Assay used: immunoSEQ multiplex PCR; TCRdb lists only in-frame clones, some missing. The profile shows more than 100,000 clones, roughly 80% of them singletons. Trimming stripped 7 bases from V and 7 bases from J, with 11 bases between. The CDR3 is 12 amino acids. Germline assignment: CDR1 SNHLY and CDR2 FYNNEI. Each of the donors was a healthy bone marrow donor. Donors were ostensibly healthy at sampling, although undocumented immune exposures were probable. This sample was included in a study of cytomegalovirus exposure and HLA in healthy donors. Study conclusions and caveats: In an earlier analysis, most TCR beta V segments were productive about 87% or about 30% of the time.

V gene TRBV2 combines with J gene TRBJ2-1; no definite D call. The specimen sequenced was PBMCs. The TCR was taken from a woman aged 30 to 39 in good health and CMV-seropositive. CDR3 sequence: CASILESNEQFF. The CDR3 nucleotides are TGTGCCAGCATTTTAGAATCGAATGAGCAGTTCTTC.